This entry lists 8 T cell receptor beta chains sequenced from one sample in a study of T-cell reconstitution after alpha-beta-depleted transplantation in children. Researchers prepared the TCRbeta library using unique molecular identifiers, the study reports. From the PCR reads, TCRdb called clonotypes with MiXCR, one entry per CDR3 protein. The sample includes around 200,000 distinct CDR3 sequences, roughly a sixth of them seen just once. The specimen was PBMCs, mostly from graft donor cells, collected 360 days after TCRalphabeta/CD19-depleted stem cell transplant. The receptors come from a male patient aged 2 to 9 who had a stem cell transplant for acute lymphoblastic leukemia, so the T cells may come from the graft donor.

V usage is TRBV6-1 and J usage is TRBJ2-3; the match to TRBD2 covers 11 bases. The CDR3 sequence is 17 residues long. V lost 1 base, J lost 1 base, and 4 bases stayed unmatched. In germline, CDR1 is MNHNS, CDR2 SASEGT. The CDR3 DNA is TGTGCCAGCAGTGAAGGGTCGACTAGCGGGGGCACAGATACGCAGTATTTT. Translated, it gives CASSEGSTSGGTDTQYF.

This clonotype turned up a few times. The chain combines TRBV5-1 with TRBJ2-7; 7 bases agree with TRBD1. Germline CDR1 reads SGHRS; CDR2 reads YFSETQ. With V trimmed by 4 bases and J by 5 bases, 9 bases remained unmatched. The CDR3 sequence is 14 residues long. In nucleotides, the CDR3 is TGCGCCAGCAGCCTAGGGACAGCACAGGACGAGCAGTACTTC. Translated, it gives CASSLGTAQDEQYF.

The chain combines TRBV20-1 with TRBJ2-7; 7 nucleotides align to TRBD2. Germline V gives CDR1 DFQATT, CDR2 SNEGSKA (reference sequence). This CDR3 contains 15 residues. Losses at the gene ends were 0 bases for V and 3 bases for J; bases not matched to a gene: 8. CDR3: CSARDHGGVVYEQYF. In nucleotides, the CDR3 is TGCAGTGCTAGAGATCATGGGGGGGTAGTCTACGAGCAGTACTTC.

The chain combines TRBV18 with TRBJ2-1, with no clear D. V lost 3 bases, J lost 3 bases, and 15 bases lay in between. The CDR3 is 16 amino acids. The germline gives CDR1 KGHSH, CDR2 LQKENI. The CDR3 nucleotides read TGTGCCAGCTCACCCCAAGGCAGCCAAAACTACAATGAGCAGTTCTTC. Translated, it gives CASSPQGSQNYNEQFF.

This clonotype was seen only a few times. The J gene is TRBJ2-6, the V gene TRBV10-3; weak D call: TRBD1 (6 bases). Looked up from germline, CDR1 is ENHRY and CDR2 is SYGVKD. V was trimmed by 0 bases and J by 0 bases, leaving 12 bases between them. The CDR3 has 18 residues. CDR3 sequence: CAISESGTPYSGANVLTF. The CDR3 nucleotides are TGTGCCATCAGTGAGTCTGGGACACCATACTCTGGGGCCAACGTCCTGACTTTC.

This clonotype was seen a handful of times. This chain joins TRBV7-9 and TRBJ2-7, with 9 bases lining up with TRBD1. The J segment lost 0 bases and the V segment lost 4 bases, leaving 4 bases of the junction unmatched. In germline, CDR1 is SEHNR, CDR2 FQNEAQ (reference sequence). The CDR3 runs 15 residues. The CDR3 DNA reads as TGTGCCAGCAGCTCGGGGACAGGGACCTCCTACGAGCAGTACTTC. Residues: CASSSGTGTSYEQYF.

The chain employs TRBV7-9 and TRBJ2-1, with 8 bases aligning to TRBD2. There are 14 residues in the CDR3. Trimming at V came to 2 bases and at J to 9 bases, leaving 6 bases not matched to a gene. Germline CDR1 SEHNR, CDR2 FQNEAQ (reference sequence). CDR3 nucleotides: TGTGCCAGCAGCTTACGAGAAAGCGGGGGTGAGCAGTTCTTC. This translates into CASSLRESGGEQFF.

The chain employs TRBV18 and TRBJ2-5; TRBD1 matches 7 bases. This CDR3 spans 19 amino acids. The V and J ends lost 4 bases and 2 bases, in that order; junction bases with no gene match: 19. Germline V gene sequence: CDR1 KGHSH, CDR2 LQKENI. DNA for the CDR3: TGTGCCAGCTCACGGGCAAGAGGAGTTGGGACAGCCTTACAAGAGACCCAGTACTTC. Its protein product is CASSRARGVGTALQETQYF.